A single sample is the source of the 28 T cell receptor beta chains below, sequenced in a study of graft-versus-host responses after intestinal transplantation (dated by TCRdb to about 2021). Libraries were built with the immunoSEQ multiplex PCR assay. The table was pulled from immuneACCESS by TCRdb, which kept in-frame rearrangements only. Such tables lose some clones; where checked, under half of the loss comes from unresolved V genes, and the rest has no known cause. Present in this sample are about 19,000 clones, roughly 70% of which were seen just once. The leading ten clones occupy 8% of the sample. Intraepithelial and lamina propria lymphocytes were isolated from graft specimens using dithiothreitol, EDTA incubations and collagenase D digestion. This sample comprised ileum tissue, obtained approximately three weeks after intestinal transplant. Receptors were obtained from a human patient who received an intestinal transplant, so some T cells may come from the graft donor.

The V and J genes are TRBV4-1 and TRBJ2-3; 8 nucleotides align to TRBD2. The V gene end was trimmed by 1 base and the J gene end by 3 bases; junction bases not matched to a gene: 9. CDR3 length equals 17 residues. Germline CDR1 and CDR2: MGHRA and YSYEKL. The CDR3 nucleotides read TGCGCCAGCAGCCAAGTGTGGCGGGAGGTGTTGACAGATACGCAGTATTTT. It encodes CASSQVWREVLTDTQYF.

The chain carries TRBV18 and TRBJ1-2; 9 nucleotides align to TRBD1. V lost 4 bases and J lost 5; bases outside the gene matches: 8. In germline, CDR1 is KGHSH, CDR2 LQKENI. The CDR3 totals 15 residues. The DNA for the CDR3 is TGTGCCAGCTCACGTCGACAGGGGGTTGGGTATGGCTACACCTTC. Its protein is CASSRRQGVGYGYTF.

The gene calls are TRBV4-3 and TRBJ2-3; D not certain. Germline V gene sequence: CDR1 LGHNA, CDR2 YSLEER. V shed 8 bases and J shed 0 bases, with 9 bases lying between them. CDR3 size: 13 residues. CDR3 sequence: CASAPFSTDTQYF. CDR3 DNA: TGCGCCAGCGCGCCATTTAGCACAGATACGCAGTATTTT.

The rearrangement joins TRBV5-1 to TRBJ2-7; no reliable D call. The CDR3 is 14 residues long. Per the germline V gene, CDR1 is SGHRS and CDR2 is YFSETQ. The ends were cut back, 0 bases at V and 0 bases at J, with 7 bases in the middle. The CDR3 region is CASSLELSSYEQYF. The CDR3 DNA sequence: TGCGCCAGCAGCTTGGAACTGAGCTCCTACGAGCAGTACTTC. The entire variable domain, with the rest obtained from reference TRBV5-1 and TRBJ2-7, is as follows: KAGVTQTPRYLIKTRGQQVTLSCSPISGHRSVSWYQQTPGQGLQFLFEYFSETQRNKGNFPGRFSGRQFSNSRSEMNVSTLELGDSALYLCASSLELSSYEQYFGPGTRLTVT.

The chain's CDR3 is CASSLPQVGKLFF. The CDR3 DNA reads TGTGCCAGCAGCCTACCACAGGTTGGGAAACTGTTTTTT. The rearrangement links TRBV7-9 to TRBJ1-4; D possibly corresponds to TRBD1 (5 bases). V dropped 5 bases and J dropped 11 bases, with 15 bases sitting between them. CDR1 is SEHNR and CDR2 is FQNEAQ in the germline V gene (reference sequence). This CDR3 is built from 13 residues.

To note about this clone: The same CDR3 arises from other DNA sequences in this sample as well. The chain links TRBV5-1 to TRBJ2-7; 7 bases map to TRBD2. The CDR3 runs to 14 residues. The V gene's germline CDR1 is SGHRS and CDR2 YFSETQ. V gave up 5 bases and J gave up 6 bases; unmatched junction bases: 11. CDR3 amino acids: CASREVAGPLEQYF. DNA of the CDR3: TGCGCCAGCAGGGAGGTAGCGGGTCCGCTCGAGCAGTACTTC. Full variable domain (remainder filled in from reference TRBV5-1 and TRBJ2-7): KAGVTQTPRYLIKTRGQQVTLSCSPISGHRSVSWYQQTPGQGLQFLFEYFSETQRNKGNFPGRFSGRQFSNSRSEMNVSTLELGDSALYLCASREVAGPLEQYFGPGTRLTVT.

This clone was picked up a small number of times. One junction end does not reproduce the germline sequence, and a read error may be involved. Distinct nucleotide sequences in the sample also encode this CDR3. CDR3: CASSQEDLAGSYEQYF. The CDR3 bases are TGTGCCAGCAGCCAAGAGGATTTAGCGGGGAGTTACGAGCAGTACTTC. The gene calls are TRBV4-1 and TRBJ2-7, with TRBD2 matching 8 bases. Germline CDR1 MGHRA, CDR2 YSYEKL. This CDR3 has 16 residues.

This rearrangement joins TRBV30 to TRBJ1-5; 7 nucleotides match TRBD1. Germline CDR1 and CDR2: GTSNPN and SVGIG (reference sequence). This CDR3 contains 14 residues. Unmatched junction bases numbered 6, after V lost 5 bases and J lost 2 bases. CDR3 region: CAWGHRGRNQPQHF. DNA of the CDR3: TGTGCCTGGGGGCACAGGGGACGCAATCAGCCCCAGCATTTT.

This clone was counted a single time. The chain uses TRBV7-8 and TRBJ2-7; perhaps TRBD2 as D (5 bases). The V end was cut by 1 base, the J end by 3 bases, with 10 bases between. CDR1 is SGHVS and CDR2 is FQNEAQ in the germline V gene. The CDR3 runs 14 residues. The CDR3 DNA reads as TGTGCCAGCAGCTTAGGGAGCGGCAGCTACGAGCAGTACTTC. Translation: CASSLGSGSYEQYF.

This chain connects TRBV9 to TRBJ2-5, with TRBD2 matching 9 bases. There are 16 residues in the CDR3. J gave up 5 bases and V 0 bases, and 8 bases lay outside the gene matches. Germline CDR1 SGDLS, CDR2 YYNGEE. CDR3 DNA sequence: TGTGCCAGCAGCGTAGATGCGGGAGGGCCGTCGGAGACCCAGTACTTC. It yields the protein CASSVDAGGPSETQYF. Based on the CDR3 plus reference TRBV9 and TRBJ2-5, the full variable domain is DSGVTQTPKHLITATGQRVTLRCSPRSGDLSVYWYQQSLDQGLQFLIQYYNGEERAKGNILERFSAQQFPDLHSELNLSSLELGDSALYFCASSVDAGGPSETQYFGPGTRLLVL.

The chain has TRBV2 and TRBJ1-4; D is unclear. The CDR3 has 14 residues. V lost 4 bases and J 1 base, leaving 7 bases between the germline ends. Germline V CDR1 and CDR2: SNHLY, FYNNEI. The CDR3 nucleotides are TGTGCCAGCAGTGCGCGGGGAACTAATGAAAAACTGTTTTTT. This translates into CASSARGTNEKLFF.

The V gene is TRBV25-1, the J gene TRBJ2-7, with D tentatively TRBD1 (5 bases). V was trimmed by 2 bases and J by 3 bases, leaving 5 bases between them. The CDR3 has 12 amino acids. The V gene's germline CDR1 is MGHDK and CDR2 SYGVNS. The CDR3 nucleotides are TGTGCCAGCAGTGAACAGGGCTACGAGCAGTACTTC. It translates to CASSEQGYEQYF.

A single count supports this clone. The V and J genes are TRBV7-9 and TRBJ1-6, with a possible D match to TRBD1 (5 bases). Germline V CDR1 and CDR2: SEHNR, FQNEAQ (reference sequence). Trimming removed 3 bases at V and 8 bases at J, with 14 bases between. The CDR3 spans 15 residues. CDR3 DNA sequence: TGTGCCAGCAGCTTGGAGGGGCCCGTTTATTCACCCCTCCACTTT. Its protein is CASSLEGPVYSPLHF.

The chain couples TRBV28 to TRBJ2-2; 7 bases align to TRBD2. Germline loops: CDR1 MDHEN, CDR2 SYDVKM. V shed 5 bases, J shed 5 bases, and the junction held 8 bases outside the gene matches. CDR3 length: 15 amino acids. The CDR3 DNA is TGTGCCAGCAGTCGCTCCGGGGGGAGGACCGGGGAGCTGTTTTTT. Protein: CASSRSGGRTGELFF.

J is TRBJ1-5 and V is TRBV4-1, with D uncertain. Germline assignment: CDR1 MGHRA and CDR2 YSYEKL. The V end lost 1 base, the J end lost 7 bases, and 17 bases lay between the germline ends. The CDR3 has 16 amino acids. CDR3 residues: CASSQALRLRFQPQHF. The CDR3 DNA follows: TGCGCCAGCAGCCAAGCTCTTCGGCTCAGGTTCCAGCCCCAGCATTTT.

The chain is built from TRBV4-3 and TRBJ1-2, with 10 bases that match TRBD1. The CDR3 runs to 12 residues. Germline V gene lookup returns CDR1 LGHNA and CDR2 YSLEER. V lost 7 bases, J lost 6 bases, and 2 bases stayed unmatched. CDR3 nucleotide sequence: TGCGCCAGCAAGGGACAGGGGAATGGCTACACCTTC. It yields the protein CASKGQGNGYTF.

The V and J genes are TRBV14 and TRBJ2-1; tentative D call: TRBD2 (5 bases). Germline loops: CDR1 SGHDN, CDR2 FVKESK. Trimming took off 1 base at V and 6 bases at J, with 16 bases between the two ends. The CDR3 extends over 16 amino acids. Here the CDR3 reads CASSQVGFYRGNEQFF. CDR3 DNA sequence: TGTGCCAGCAGCCAAGTGGGTTTCTATCGGGGCAATGAGCAGTTCTTC.

The chain carries TRBV19 and TRBJ2-3, with TRBD2 matching over 7 bases. Germline V gene lookup returns CDR1 LNHDA and CDR2 SQIVND (reference sequence). The CDR3 totals 15 residues. Losses at the gene ends were 6 bases for V and 7 bases for J; bases not matched to a gene: 13. The CDR3 reads CASSPAGSHINTQYF. CDR3 in DNA: TGTGCCAGTAGCCCAGCGGGGTCCCACATAAATACGCAGTATTTT. Looking up the rest from reference TRBV19 and TRBJ2-3 gives the full variable domain: DGGITQSPKYLFRKEGQNVTLSCEQNLNHDAMYWYRQDPGQGLRLIYYSQIVNDFQKGDIAEGYSVSREKKESFPLTVTSAQKNPTAFYLCASSPAGSHINTQYFGPGTRLTVL.

This clone was counted only a few times. This chain connects TRBV4-2 to TRBJ2-2; 9 nucleotides match TRBD2. Per germline, CDR1 LGHNA and CDR2 YNFKEQ. Trimming took 1 base from V and 5 from J; bases not matched to a gene: 2. The CDR3 length is 15 residues. Here the CDR3 reads CASSQVLAGTGELFF. CDR3 nucleotides: TGTGCCAGCAGCCAAGTGCTAGCGGGAACCGGGGAGCTGTTTTTT.

This clone occurred a few times. The chain recombines TRBV7-9 with TRBJ1-4; D unresolved. Per germline, CDR1 SEHNR and CDR2 FQNEAQ (reference sequence). The CDR3 loop spans 13 amino acids. V was cut by 3 bases and J by 6 bases, with 8 bases left in between. CDR3 loop: CASSFQEDEKLFF. The CDR3 DNA sequence: TGTGCCAGCAGCTTCCAAGAGGATGAAAAACTGTTTTTT.

This clone was seen only once. The rearrangement joins TRBV15 to TRBJ2-2; D gene uncertain. With 6 bases removed from V and 3 bases from J, the gap between germline ends came to 23 bases. The CDR3 totals 18 residues. Germline V gives CDR1 LNHNV, CDR2 YYDKDF (reference sequence). The CDR3 nucleotides are TGTGCCACCAGTGAAGTCCTGCTAGGAGACGTCGACACCGGGGAGCTGTTTTTT. Translation: CATSEVLLGDVDTGELFF.

This clone was seen a single time. The J gene is TRBJ2-1, the V gene TRBV2; D is unclear. This CDR3 contains 16 residues. Germline-derived CDR1 and CDR2 are SNHLY and FYNNEI. The ends were cut back, 3 bases at V and 3 bases at J, with 15 bases in the middle. The CDR3 protein is CASSESSGSGYNEQFF. The CDR3 DNA follows: TGTGCCAGCAGTGAGTCTTCCGGTTCGGGCTACAATGAGCAGTTCTTC.

The CDR3 spells CASSLGMRETQYF. The CDR3 DNA reads as TGTGCCAGCAGCTTGGGAATGAGAGAGACCCAGTACTTC. The chain links TRBV5-4 to TRBJ2-5; D is unclear. V was cut by 0 bases and J by 4 bases, with 7 bases left in between. The CDR3 length is 13 residues. Germline V gene lookup returns CDR1 SGHNT and CDR2 YYREEE (reference sequence).

The rearrangement links TRBV4-2 to TRBJ2-5, with D possibly TRBD1 on 5 matching bases. This CDR3 has 15 residues. Germline V gives CDR1 LGHNA, CDR2 YNFKEQ. V was trimmed by 0 bases and J by 2 bases, leaving 10 bases between them. CDR3 DNA sequence: TGTGCCAGCAGCCAAGATCACAACAGGCAAGAGACCCAGTACTTC. Amino acid sequence: CASSQDHNRQETQYF.

The chain uses TRBV2 and TRBJ1-2; D is ambiguous. This CDR3 contains 12 residues. The V end was cut by 5 bases, the J end by 5 bases, with 9 bases between. Germline V gene lookup returns CDR1 SNHLY and CDR2 FYNNEI. The CDR3 region has the DNA TGTGCCAGCAGTCCGGGGAGTTATGGCTACACCTTC. Its translation is CASSPGSYGYTF.

This rearrangement joins TRBV29-1 to TRBJ2-5; 11 nucleotides align to TRBD1. CDR1 is SQVTM and CDR2 is ANQGSEA in the germline V gene. V trimming: 4 bases; J trimming: 8 bases; junction bases outside the gene matches: 3. This CDR3 comprises 12 residues. CDR3 residues: CSVGTGGFTQYF. The CDR3 coding sequence is TGCAGCGTTGGGACAGGGGGCTTCACCCAGTACTTC. Looking up the rest from reference TRBV29-1 and TRBJ2-5 gives the full variable domain: SAVISQKPSRDICQRGTSLTIQCQVDSQVTMMFWYRQQPGQSLTLIATANQGSEATYESGFVIDKFPISRPNLTFSTLTVSNMSPEDSSIYLCSVGTGGFTQYFGPGTRLLVL.

V and J are TRBV27 and TRBJ2-7; D is unresolved. CDR1 and CDR2 (germline): MNHEY, SMNVEV (reference sequence). CDR3 length: 13 amino acids. Trimming stripped 0 bases from V and 3 bases from J, with 6 bases between. The CDR3: CASSLSSRYEQYF. The CDR3 coding sequence is TGTGCCAGCAGTTTATCGAGCCGCTACGAGCAGTACTTC.

The chain uses TRBV19 and TRBJ1-1, with D unresolved. The CDR3 is made up of 13 amino acids. The germline V and J ends were trimmed by 1 base and 6 bases, with 9 bases remaining between them. The germline V gene has CDR1 LNHDA and CDR2 SQIVND (reference sequence). The CDR3 region is CASSIAHGPEAFF. Written as DNA, the CDR3 is TGTGCCAGTAGTATAGCCCATGGGCCTGAAGCTTTCTTT. Variable domain in full (rest from reference TRBV19 and TRBJ1-1): DGGITQSPKYLFRKEGQNVTLSCEQNLNHDAMYWYRQDPGQGLRLIYYSQIVNDFQKGDIAEGYSVSREKKESFPLTVTSAQKNPTAFYLCASSIAHGPEAFFGQGTRLTVV.